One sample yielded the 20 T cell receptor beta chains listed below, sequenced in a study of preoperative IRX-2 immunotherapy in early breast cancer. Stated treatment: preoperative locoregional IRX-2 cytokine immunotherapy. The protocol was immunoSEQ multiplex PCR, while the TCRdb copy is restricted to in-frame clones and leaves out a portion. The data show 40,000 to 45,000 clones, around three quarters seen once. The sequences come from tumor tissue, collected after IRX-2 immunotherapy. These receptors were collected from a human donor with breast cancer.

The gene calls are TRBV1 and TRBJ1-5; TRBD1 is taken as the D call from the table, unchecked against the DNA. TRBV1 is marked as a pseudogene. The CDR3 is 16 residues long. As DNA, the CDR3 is TGCGCCAGCAGCCAGGGGACAGGGGTTGGCAATCAGCCCCAGCATTTT. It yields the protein CASSQGTGVGNQPQHF.

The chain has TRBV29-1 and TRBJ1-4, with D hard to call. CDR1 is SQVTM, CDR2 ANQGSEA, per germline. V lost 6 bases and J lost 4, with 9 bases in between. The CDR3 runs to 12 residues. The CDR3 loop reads CSVGHYNEKLFF. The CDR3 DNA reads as TGCAGCGTGGGCCACTATAATGAAAAACTGTTTTTT. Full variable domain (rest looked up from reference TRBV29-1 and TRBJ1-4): SAVISQKPSRDICQRGTSLTIQCQVDSQVTMMFWYRQQPGQSLTLIATANQGSEATYESGFVIDKFPISRPNLTFSTLTVSNMSPEDSSIYLCSVGHYNEKLFFGSGTQLSVL.

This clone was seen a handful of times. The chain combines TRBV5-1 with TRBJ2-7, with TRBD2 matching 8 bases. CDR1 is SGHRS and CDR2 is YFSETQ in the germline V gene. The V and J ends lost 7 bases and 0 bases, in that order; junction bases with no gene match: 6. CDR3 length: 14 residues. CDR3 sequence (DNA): TGCGCCAGCCCGGGGGGGGAGAGCTCCTACGAGCAGTACTTC. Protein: CASPGGESSYEQYF.

As DNA, the CDR3 is TGCGCCAGCAGCCCGGAACTAGCGGGAGGCAATGAGCAGTTCTTC. Translated: CASSPELAGGNEQFF. This chain connects TRBV5-1 to TRBJ2-1, with 12 bases aligning to TRBD2. The trim removed 4 bases at V and 6 bases at J, leaving 5 bases unmatched. CDR3 length equals 15 residues. Germline loops: CDR1 SGHRS, CDR2 YFSETQ.

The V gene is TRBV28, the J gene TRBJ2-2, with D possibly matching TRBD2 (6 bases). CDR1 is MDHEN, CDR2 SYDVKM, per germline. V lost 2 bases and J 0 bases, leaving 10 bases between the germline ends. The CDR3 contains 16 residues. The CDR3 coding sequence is TGTGCCAGCAGTTTAGGGGGAGGCGCGAACACCGGGGAGCTGTTTTTT. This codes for CASSLGGGANTGELFF.

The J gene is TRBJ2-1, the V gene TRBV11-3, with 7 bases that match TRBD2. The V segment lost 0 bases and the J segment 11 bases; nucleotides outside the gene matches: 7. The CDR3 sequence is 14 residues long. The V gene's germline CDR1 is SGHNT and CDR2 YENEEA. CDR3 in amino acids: CASSLDQASGKQFF. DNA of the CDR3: TGTGCCAGCAGCTTAGATCAGGCTAGCGGAAAGCAGTTCTTC. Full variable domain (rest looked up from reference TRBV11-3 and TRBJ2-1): EAGVVQSPRYKIIEKKQPVAFWCNPISGHNTLYWYLQNLGQGPELLIRYENEEAVDDSQLPKDRFSAERLKGVDSTLKIQPAELGDSAVYLCASSLDQASGKQFFGPGTRLTVL.

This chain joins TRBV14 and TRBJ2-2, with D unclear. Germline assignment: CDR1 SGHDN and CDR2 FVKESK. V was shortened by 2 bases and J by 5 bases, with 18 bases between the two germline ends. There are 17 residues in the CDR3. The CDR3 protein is CASSQLVGPLGTGELFF. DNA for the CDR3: TGTGCCAGCAGCCAATTGGTAGGACCCCTGGGGACCGGGGAGCTGTTTTTT.

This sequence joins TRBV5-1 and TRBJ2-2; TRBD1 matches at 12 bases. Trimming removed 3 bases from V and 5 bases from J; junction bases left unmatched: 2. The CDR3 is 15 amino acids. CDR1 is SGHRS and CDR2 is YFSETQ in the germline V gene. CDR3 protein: CASSWGQGATGELFF. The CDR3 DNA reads TGCGCCAGCAGCTGGGGACAGGGGGCGACCGGGGAGCTGTTTTTT.

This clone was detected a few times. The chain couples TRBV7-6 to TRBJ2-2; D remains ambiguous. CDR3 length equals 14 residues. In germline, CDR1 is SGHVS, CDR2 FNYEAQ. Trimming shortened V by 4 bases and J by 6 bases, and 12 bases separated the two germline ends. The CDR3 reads CASSWNIVAGELFF. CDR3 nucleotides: TGTGCCAGCAGCTGGAACATCGTTGCCGGGGAGCTGTTTTTT.

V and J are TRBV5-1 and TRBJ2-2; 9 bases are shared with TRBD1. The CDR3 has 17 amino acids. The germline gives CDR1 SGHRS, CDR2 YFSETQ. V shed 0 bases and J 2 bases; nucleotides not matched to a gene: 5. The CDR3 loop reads CASSLDPGQGNTGELFF. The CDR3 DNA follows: TGCGCCAGCAGCTTGGACCCGGGACAGGGAAACACCGGGGAGCTGTTTTTT.

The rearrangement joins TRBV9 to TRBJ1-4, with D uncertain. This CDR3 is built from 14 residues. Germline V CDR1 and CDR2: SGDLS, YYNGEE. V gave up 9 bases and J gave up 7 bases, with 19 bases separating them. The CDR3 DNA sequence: TGTGCCACGCGCGGCCGAAGCGGTCCTGAAAAACTGTTTTTT. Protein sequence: CATRGRSGPEKLFF.

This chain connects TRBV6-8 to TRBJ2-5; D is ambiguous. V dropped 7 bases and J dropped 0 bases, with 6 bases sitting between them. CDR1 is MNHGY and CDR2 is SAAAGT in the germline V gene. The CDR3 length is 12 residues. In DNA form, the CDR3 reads TGTGCCAGCAAAGCGTACCAAGAGACCCAGTACTTC. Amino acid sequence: CASKAYQETQYF.

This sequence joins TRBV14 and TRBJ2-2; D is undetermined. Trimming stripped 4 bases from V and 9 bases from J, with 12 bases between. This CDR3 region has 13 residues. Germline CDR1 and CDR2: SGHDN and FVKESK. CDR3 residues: CASSRVRFWELFF. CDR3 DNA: TGTGCCAGCAGCCGCGTCCGGTTTTGGGAGCTGTTTTTT.

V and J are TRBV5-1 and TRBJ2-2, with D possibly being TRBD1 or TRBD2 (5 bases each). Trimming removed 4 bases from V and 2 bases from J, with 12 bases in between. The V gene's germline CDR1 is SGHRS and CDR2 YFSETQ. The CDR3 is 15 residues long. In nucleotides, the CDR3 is TGCGCCAGCAGCACGGGACGGCAAAACACCGGGGAGCTGTTTTTT. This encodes CASSTGRQNTGELFF.

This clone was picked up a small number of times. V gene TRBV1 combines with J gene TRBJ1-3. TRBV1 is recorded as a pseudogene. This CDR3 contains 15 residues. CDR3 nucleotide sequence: TGCGCCAGCAGCCCGGACCCCGACCCCCGAAACACCATATATTTT. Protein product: CASSPDPDPRNTIYF.

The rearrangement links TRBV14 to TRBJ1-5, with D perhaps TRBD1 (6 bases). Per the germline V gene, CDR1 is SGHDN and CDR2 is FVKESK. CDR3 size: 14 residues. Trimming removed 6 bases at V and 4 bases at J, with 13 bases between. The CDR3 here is CASRAGTRNQPQHF. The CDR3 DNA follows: TGTGCCAGCAGAGCCGGGACAAGGAATCAGCCCCAGCATTTT.

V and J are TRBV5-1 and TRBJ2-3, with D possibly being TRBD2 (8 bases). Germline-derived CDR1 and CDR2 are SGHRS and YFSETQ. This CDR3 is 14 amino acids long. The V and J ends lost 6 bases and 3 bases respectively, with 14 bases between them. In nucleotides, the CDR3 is TGCGCCAGCACTCGGGAGGGGGCGACAGATACGCAGTATTTT. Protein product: CASTREGATDTQYF. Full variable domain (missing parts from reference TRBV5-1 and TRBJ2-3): KAGVTQTPRYLIKTRGQQVTLSCSPISGHRSVSWYQQTPGQGLQFLFEYFSETQRNKGNFPGRFSGRQFSNSRSEMNVSTLELGDSALYLCASTREGATDTQYFGPGTRLTVL.

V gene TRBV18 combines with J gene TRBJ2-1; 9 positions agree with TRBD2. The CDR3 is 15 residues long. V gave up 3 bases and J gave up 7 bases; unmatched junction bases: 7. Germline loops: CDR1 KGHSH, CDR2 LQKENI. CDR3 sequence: CASSPSGGFQNEQFF. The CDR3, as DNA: TGTGCCAGCTCACCGAGCGGGGGGTTCCAGAATGAGCAGTTCTTC.

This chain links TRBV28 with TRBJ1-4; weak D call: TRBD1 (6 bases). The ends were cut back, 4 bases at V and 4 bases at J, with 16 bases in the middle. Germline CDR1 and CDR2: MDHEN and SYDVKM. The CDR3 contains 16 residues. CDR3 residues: CASSYGGLGLNEKLFF. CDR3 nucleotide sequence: TGTGCCAGCAGTTACGGGGGCCTAGGGCTTAATGAAAAACTGTTTTTT.

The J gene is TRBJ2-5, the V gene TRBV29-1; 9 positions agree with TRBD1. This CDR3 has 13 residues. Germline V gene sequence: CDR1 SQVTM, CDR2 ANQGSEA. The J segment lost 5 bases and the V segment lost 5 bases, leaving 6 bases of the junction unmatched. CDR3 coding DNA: TGCAGCGTTCACAGGGGGCAGGGGGAGACCCAGTACTTC. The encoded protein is CSVHRGQGETQYF.